This T cell receptor (beta chain) was identified in a study of blood T cell repertoires in COVID-19. Background on the study: The analysed material was cDNA or gDNA that came from T cells, B-cell-depleted T cells, or PBMCs.

Some clones are missing from TCRdb's copy, which holds only in-frame ones; the method was immunoSEQ multiplex PCR. The table has about 360,000 clones, approximately 86% seen once. This CDR3 comprises 15 residues. Germline trimming cut 3 bases from V and 5 bases from J; bases unmatched to any gene: 8. Germline CDR1 is LGHDT and CDR2 is YNNKEL (reference sequence). This TCR was recovered from a human donor in a cohort sampled during active COVID-19. Sample: peripheral blood. The rearrangement links TRBV3-1 (or the pseudogene TRBV3-2) to TRBJ2-5, with 8 bases identical to TRBD2. CDR3 residues: CASSHRLARDETQYF. The CDR3, as DNA: TGTGCCAGCAGCCATCGACTAGCGAGGGACGAGACCCAGTACTTC.